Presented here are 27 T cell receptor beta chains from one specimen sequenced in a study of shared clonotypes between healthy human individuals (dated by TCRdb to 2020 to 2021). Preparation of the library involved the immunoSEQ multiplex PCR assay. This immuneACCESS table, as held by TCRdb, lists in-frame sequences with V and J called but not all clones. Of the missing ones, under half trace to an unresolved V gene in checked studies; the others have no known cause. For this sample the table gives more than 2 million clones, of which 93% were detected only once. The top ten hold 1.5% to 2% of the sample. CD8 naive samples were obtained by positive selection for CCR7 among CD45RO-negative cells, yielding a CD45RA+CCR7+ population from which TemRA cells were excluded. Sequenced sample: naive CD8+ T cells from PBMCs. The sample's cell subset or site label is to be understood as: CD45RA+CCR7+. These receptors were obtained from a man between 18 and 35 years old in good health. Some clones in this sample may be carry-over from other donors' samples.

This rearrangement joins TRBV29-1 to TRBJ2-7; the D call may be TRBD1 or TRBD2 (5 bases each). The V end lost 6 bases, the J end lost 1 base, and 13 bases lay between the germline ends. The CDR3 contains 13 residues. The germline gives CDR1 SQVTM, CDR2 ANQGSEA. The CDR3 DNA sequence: TGCAGCGTCTCCGGGACGGAGTCCTACGAGCAGTACTTC. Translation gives CSVSGTESYEQYF.

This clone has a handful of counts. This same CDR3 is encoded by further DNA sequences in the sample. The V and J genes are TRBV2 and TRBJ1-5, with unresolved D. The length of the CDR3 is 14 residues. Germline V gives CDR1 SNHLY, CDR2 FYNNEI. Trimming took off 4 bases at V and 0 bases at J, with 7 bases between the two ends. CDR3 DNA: TGTGCCAGCAGTGGAGGTTATAGCAATCAGCCCCAGCATTTT. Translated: CASSGGYSNQPQHF. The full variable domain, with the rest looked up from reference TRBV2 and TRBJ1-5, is EPEVTQTPSHQVTQMGQEVILRCVPISNHLYFYWYRQILGQKVEFLVSFYNNEISEKSEIFDDQFSVERPDGSNFTLKIRSTKLEDSAMYFCASSGGYSNQPQHFGDGTRLSIL.

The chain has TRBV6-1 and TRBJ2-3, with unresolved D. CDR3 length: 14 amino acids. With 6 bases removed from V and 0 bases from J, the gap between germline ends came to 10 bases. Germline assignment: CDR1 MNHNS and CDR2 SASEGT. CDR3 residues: CASRGRTSTDTQYF. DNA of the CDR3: TGTGCCAGCAGGGGCAGAACTAGCACAGATACGCAGTATTTT.

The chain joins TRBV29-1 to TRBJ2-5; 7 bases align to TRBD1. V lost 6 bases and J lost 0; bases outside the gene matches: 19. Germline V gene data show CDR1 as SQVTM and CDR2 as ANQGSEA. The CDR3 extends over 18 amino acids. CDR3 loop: CSVLPGQLIDSDQETQYF. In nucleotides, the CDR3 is TGCAGCGTGCTACCGGGACAGCTGATAGACTCAGACCAAGAGACCCAGTACTTC.

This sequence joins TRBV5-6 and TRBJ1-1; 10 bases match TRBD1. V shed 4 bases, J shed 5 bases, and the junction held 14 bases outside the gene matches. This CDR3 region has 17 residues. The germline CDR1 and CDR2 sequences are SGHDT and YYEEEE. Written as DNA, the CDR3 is TGTGCCAGCAGCCCGGCGGGACAGGGGTTCGGGGATACTGAAGCTTTCTTT. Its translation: CASSPAGQGFGDTEAFF. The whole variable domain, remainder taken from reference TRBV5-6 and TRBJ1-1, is DAGVTQSPTHLIKTRGQQVTLRCSPKSGHDTVSWYQQALGQGPQFIFQYYEEEERQRGNFPDRFSGHQFPNYSSELNVNALLLGDSALYLCASSPAGQGFGDTEAFFGQGTRLTVV.

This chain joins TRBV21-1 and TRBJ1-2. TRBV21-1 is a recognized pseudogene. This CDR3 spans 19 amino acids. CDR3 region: CASSKARGAAGLYDYGYTF. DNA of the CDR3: TGTGCCAGCAGCAAAGCCCGGGGGGCGGCGGGGTTGTATGACTATGGCTACACCTTC.

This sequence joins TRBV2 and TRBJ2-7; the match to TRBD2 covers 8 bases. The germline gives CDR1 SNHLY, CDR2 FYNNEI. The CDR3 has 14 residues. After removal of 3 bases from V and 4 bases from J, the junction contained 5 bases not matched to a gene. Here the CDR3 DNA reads TGTGCCAGCAGTGATCCGAGACTAGCGTACGAGCAGTACTTC. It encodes CASSDPRLAYEQYF.

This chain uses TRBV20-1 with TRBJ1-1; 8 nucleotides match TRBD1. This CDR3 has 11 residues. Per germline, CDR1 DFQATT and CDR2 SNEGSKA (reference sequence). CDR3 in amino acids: CRGQGYTEAFF. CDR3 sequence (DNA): TGCAGAGGACAGGGCTACACTGAAGCTTTCTTT.

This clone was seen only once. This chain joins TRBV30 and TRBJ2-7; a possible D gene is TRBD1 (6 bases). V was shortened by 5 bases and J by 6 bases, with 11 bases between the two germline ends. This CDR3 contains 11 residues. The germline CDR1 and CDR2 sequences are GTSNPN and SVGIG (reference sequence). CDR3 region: CAWEEGGEQYF. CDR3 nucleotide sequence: TGTGCCTGGGAAGAAGGGGGCGAGCAGTACTTC.

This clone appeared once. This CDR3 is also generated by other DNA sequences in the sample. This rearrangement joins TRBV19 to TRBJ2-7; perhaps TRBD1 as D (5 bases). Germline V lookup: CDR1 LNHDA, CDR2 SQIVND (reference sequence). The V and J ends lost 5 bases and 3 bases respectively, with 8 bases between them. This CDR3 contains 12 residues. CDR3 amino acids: CASSPDSYEQYF. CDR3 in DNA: TGTGCCAGTAGTCCCGACAGCTACGAGCAGTACTTC.

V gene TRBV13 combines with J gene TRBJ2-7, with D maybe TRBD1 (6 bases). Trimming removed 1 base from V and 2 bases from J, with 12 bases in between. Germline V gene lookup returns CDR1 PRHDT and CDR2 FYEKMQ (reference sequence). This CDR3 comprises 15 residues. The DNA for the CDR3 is TGTGCCAGCAGCTTAGAGGGGGTAGGGGCCTACGAGCAGTACTTC. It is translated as CASSLEGVGAYEQYF.

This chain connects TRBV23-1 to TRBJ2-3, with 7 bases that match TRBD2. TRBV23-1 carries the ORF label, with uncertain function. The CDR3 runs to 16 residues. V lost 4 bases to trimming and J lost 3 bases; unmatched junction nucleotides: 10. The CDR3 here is CASSLTGRRLTDTQYF. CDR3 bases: TGCGCCAGCAGTCTTACCGGGAGGCGTCTGACAGATACGCAGTATTTT.

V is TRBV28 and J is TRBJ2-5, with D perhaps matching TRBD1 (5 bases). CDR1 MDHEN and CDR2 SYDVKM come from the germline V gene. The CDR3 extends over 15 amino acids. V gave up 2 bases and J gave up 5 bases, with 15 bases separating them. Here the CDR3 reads CASSLVDTTVETQYF. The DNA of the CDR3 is TGTGCCAGCAGTTTAGTGGACACGACGGTGGAGACCCAGTACTTC.

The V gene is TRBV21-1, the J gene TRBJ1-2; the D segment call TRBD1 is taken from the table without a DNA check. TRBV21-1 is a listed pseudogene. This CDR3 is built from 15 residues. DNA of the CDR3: TGTGCCAGCATTACGACAGGGGTTAAAGCCTATGGCTACACCTTC. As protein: CASITTGVKAYGYTF.

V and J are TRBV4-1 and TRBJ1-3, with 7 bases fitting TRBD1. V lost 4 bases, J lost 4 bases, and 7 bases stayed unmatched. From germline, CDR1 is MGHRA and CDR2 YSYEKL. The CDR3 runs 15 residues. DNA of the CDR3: TGCGCCAGCAGCCTACAACAGGGGCACGGAAACACCATATATTTT. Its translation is CASSLQQGHGNTIYF.

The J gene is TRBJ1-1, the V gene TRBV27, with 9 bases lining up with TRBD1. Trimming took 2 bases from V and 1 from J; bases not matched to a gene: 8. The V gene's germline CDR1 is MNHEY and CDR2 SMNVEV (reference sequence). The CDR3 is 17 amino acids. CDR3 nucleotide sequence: TGTGCCAGCAGTTTACAACCCGGGACAGGGCAGAACACTGAAGCTTTCTTT. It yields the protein CASSLQPGTGQNTEAFF.

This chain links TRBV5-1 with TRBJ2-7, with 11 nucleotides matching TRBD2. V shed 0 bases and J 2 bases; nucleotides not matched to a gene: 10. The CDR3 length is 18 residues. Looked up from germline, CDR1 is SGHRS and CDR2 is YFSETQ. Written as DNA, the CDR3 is TGCGCCAGCAGCTTGGTCGCCCTAGCGGGAGGAAGTACCTACGAGCAGTACTTC. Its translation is CASSLVALAGGSTYEQYF.

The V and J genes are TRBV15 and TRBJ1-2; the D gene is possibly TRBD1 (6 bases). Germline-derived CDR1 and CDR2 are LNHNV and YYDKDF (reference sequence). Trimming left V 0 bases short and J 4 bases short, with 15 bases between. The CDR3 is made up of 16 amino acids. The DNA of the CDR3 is TGTGCCACCAGCAGAGATCCCGCCCAGGGGATCTATGGCTACACCTTC. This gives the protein CATSRDPAQGIYGYTF.

DNA of the CDR3: TGTGCCAGCAGCTTAGGGGAGGGCTACTCCTACAATGAGCAGTTCTTC. Translation gives CASSLGEGYSYNEQFF. The chain combines TRBV11-1 with TRBJ2-1; 7 bases are a match to TRBD2. The length of the CDR3 is 16 residues. Germline V gene data show CDR1 as SGHAT and CDR2 as FQDESV (reference sequence). The J segment lost 0 bases and the V segment lost 1 base, leaving 3 bases of the junction unmatched.

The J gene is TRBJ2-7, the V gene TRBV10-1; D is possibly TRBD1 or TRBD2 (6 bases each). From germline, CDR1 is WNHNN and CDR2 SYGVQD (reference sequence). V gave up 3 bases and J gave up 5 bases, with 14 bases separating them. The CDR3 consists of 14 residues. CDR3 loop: CASSDWGAVDEQYF. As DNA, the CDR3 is TGCGCCAGCAGTGATTGGGGGGCGGTCGACGAGCAGTACTTC.

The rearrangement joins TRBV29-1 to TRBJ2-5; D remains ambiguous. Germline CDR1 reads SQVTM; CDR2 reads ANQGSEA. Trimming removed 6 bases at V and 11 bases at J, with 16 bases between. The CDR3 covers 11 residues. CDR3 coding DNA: TGCAGCGTCAGACTTGTGGATGAGCAGTACTTC. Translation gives CSVRLVDEQYF. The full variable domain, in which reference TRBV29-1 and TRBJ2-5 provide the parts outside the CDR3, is SAVISQKPSRDICQRGTSLTIQCQVDSQVTMMFWYRQQPGQSLTLIATANQGSEATYESGFVIDKFPISRPNLTFSTLTVSNMSPEDSSIYLCSVRLVDEQYFGPGTRLLVL.

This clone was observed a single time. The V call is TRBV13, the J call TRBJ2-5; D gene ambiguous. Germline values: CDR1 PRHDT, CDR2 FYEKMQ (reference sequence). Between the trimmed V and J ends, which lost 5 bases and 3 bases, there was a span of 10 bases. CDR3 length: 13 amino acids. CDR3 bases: TGTGCCAGCAGCGAACGCCTCGAAGAGACCCAGTACTTC. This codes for CASSERLEETQYF.

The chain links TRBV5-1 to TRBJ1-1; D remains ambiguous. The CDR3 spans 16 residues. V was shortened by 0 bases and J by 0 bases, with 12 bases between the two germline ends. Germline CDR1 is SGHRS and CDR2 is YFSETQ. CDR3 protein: CASSLVPAGMNTEAFF. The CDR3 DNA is TGCGCCAGCAGCTTGGTTCCGGCGGGGATGAACACTGAAGCTTTCTTT.

The CDR3 region has the DNA TGCAGCGCCGATCGGGGACCTCAGCCAGATACGCAGTATTTT. This codes for CSADRGPQPDTQYF. The rearrangement links TRBV29-1 to TRBJ2-3; D is possibly TRBD1 or TRBD2 (5 bases each). The V end lost 7 bases, the J end lost 4 bases, and 18 bases lay between the germline ends. CDR1 is SQVTM and CDR2 is ANQGSEA in the germline V gene. The CDR3 sequence is 14 residues long.

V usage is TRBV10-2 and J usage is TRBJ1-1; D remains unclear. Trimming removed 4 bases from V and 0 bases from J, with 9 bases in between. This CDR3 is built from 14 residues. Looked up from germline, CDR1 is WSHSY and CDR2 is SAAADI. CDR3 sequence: CASSGGFMNTEAFF. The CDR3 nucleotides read TGCGCCAGCAGTGGAGGGTTCATGAACACTGAAGCTTTCTTT.

The CDR3: CASSQPGQGIGKYF. The CDR3 DNA follows: TGCGCCAGCAGCCAACCGGGACAGGGGATCGGAAAGTACTTC. V usage is TRBV4-1 and J usage is TRBJ2-7, with 10 nucleotides matching TRBD1. CDR3 length equals 14 residues. Trimming removed 2 bases from V and 11 bases from J; junction bases left unmatched: 9. The germline CDR1 and CDR2 sequences are MGHRA and YSYEKL.

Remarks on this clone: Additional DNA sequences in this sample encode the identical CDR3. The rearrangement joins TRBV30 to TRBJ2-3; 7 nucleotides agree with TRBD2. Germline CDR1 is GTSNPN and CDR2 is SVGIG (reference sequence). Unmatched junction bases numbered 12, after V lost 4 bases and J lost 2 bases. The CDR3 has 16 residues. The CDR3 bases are TGTGCCTGGATTCCAACTAGCGTTCCCCCCACAGATACGCAGTATTTT. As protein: CAWIPTSVPPTDTQYF.